One sample yielded the 30 T cell receptor beta chains listed below, sequenced in a study of molecular identifiers for immune sequencing clone quantification. TCRdb ran MiXCR on the PCR reads and lists one entry per CDR3 protein. The repertoire holds about 510,000 distinct CDR3 sequences, with about a fifth as singletons. What was sequenced was naive CD8+ T cells from blood, with Jurkat cell RNA spiked in. Subset indicated: FACS-sorted CD8+CD4-CCR7+CD45RA+ naive T cells. These receptors all stem from a human donor in good health. Some libraries in this study had Jurkat cell RNA spiked in.

This clonotype was seen more than once but under ten times. The rearrangement uses TRBV11-2 and TRBJ2-7; maybe TRBD2 (6 bases). The CDR3 totals 16 residues. Trimming pared 0 bases from V and 3 bases from J, leaving 15 bases between. CDR1 is SGHAT and CDR2 is FQNNGV in the germline V gene. The DNA for the CDR3 is TGTGCCAGCAGCTTAGATCCCGGGGGTAACCTCTACGAGCAGTACTTC. It encodes CASSLDPGGNLYEQYF.

A remark on this clonotype: Possible read error: a much larger clone is one base away. The gene calls are TRBV12-3 or TRBV12-4 and TRBJ2-7, with D tentatively TRBD1 or TRBD2 (6 bases each). Trimming pared 5 bases from V and 6 bases from J, leaving 17 bases between. The CDR3 consists of 14 residues. The CDR3 sequence: CASSGGGPAAEQYF. In DNA, the CDR3 is TGTGCCAGCAGTGGAGGGGGACCAGCTGCCGAGCAGTACTTC.

The genes are TRBV19 and TRBJ2-7, with D perhaps TRBD1 (5 bases). CDR1 LNHDA and CDR2 SQIVND come from the germline V gene (reference sequence). The CDR3 is 15 amino acids. V lost 5 bases and J 3 bases, leaving 17 bases between the germline ends. CDR3 DNA: TGTGCCAGTAGTGCGTCAACAGGAACCCACTACGAGCAGTACTTC. It yields the protein CASSASTGTHYEQYF.

The V and J genes are TRBV6-2 or TRBV6-3 and TRBJ1-2, with 10 bases fitting TRBD1. The CDR3 has 16 residues. The trim removed 5 bases at V and 2 bases at J, leaving 8 bases unmatched. Germline CDR1 MNHEY, CDR2 SVGEGT. In DNA form, the CDR3 reads TGTGCCAGCAGTCAAATTCGGACAGGGGGGAACTATGGCTACACCTTC. Its protein product is CASSQIRTGGNYGYTF.

This clonotype was found a few times. The chain is built from TRBV27 and TRBJ2-3; D not certain. V lost 0 bases and J 2 bases, leaving 15 bases between the germline ends. CDR1 is MNHEY and CDR2 is SMNVEV in the germline V gene (reference sequence). The CDR3 loop spans 17 amino acids. The CDR3 nucleotides are TGTGCCAGCAGTTTATCTCCCCGGCCATACCCCACAGATACGCAGTATTTT. Translated: CASSLSPRPYPTDTQYF.

This clonotype was observed many times. This chain connects TRBV7-2 to TRBJ1-1; D gene unclear. With 5 bases removed from V and 1 base from J, the gap between germline ends came to 14 bases. The CDR3 has 15 residues. Germline V CDR1 and CDR2: SGHTA, FQGNSA. The CDR3 DNA follows: TGTGCCAGCAGCCCCATCCGACACCAGAACACTGAAGCTTTCTTT. Translating it yields CASSPIRHQNTEAFF.

The sample holds many counts of this clonotype. V usage is TRBV20-1 and J usage is TRBJ2-7, with D maybe TRBD2 (5 bases). Germline CDR1 and CDR2: DFQATT and SNEGSKA (reference sequence). V lost 5 bases, J lost 2 bases, and 13 bases lay in between. This CDR3 comprises 13 residues. Here the CDR3 reads CSADAGITYEQYF. CDR3 nucleotide sequence: TGCAGTGCTGACGCCGGGATTACCTACGAGCAGTACTTC.

The table lists this clonotype with a count of one. This may stem from a read error, because a much larger clone lies one nucleotide away. The genes are TRBV6-2 or TRBV6-3 and TRBJ2-2, with D possibly being TRBD1 (6 bases). V shed 11 bases and J shed 0 bases, with 19 bases lying between them. Germline CDR1 MNHEY, CDR2 SVGEGT. The CDR3 is made up of 16 amino acids. In DNA form, the CDR3 reads TGTGCCCGCGAAAGAGGACAGACGACGAACACCGGGGAGCTGTTTTTT. Its translation is CARERGQTTNTGELFF.

A note on this clonotype: It may be a read error: a sequence one base away is much more abundant. The CDR3 carries no conserved terminal phenylalanine or tryptophan, so it likely arises from a read error. V usage is TRBV27 and J usage is TRBJ2-7; D not certain. CDR1 is MNHEY and CDR2 is SMNVEV in the germline V gene (reference sequence). The V end lost 5 bases, the J end lost 0 bases, and 11 bases lay between the germline ends. The CDR3 spans 14 residues. CDR3 amino acids: CASSPTVYSYEQYS. CDR3 DNA sequence: TGTGCCAGCAGTCCCACAGTTTACTCCTACGAGCAGTACTCC.

This clonotype was seen only a few times. The genes are TRBV19 and TRBJ2-5, with D perhaps assigned TRBD1 or TRBD2 (5 bases each). The CDR3 length is 13 residues. Germline-derived CDR1 and CDR2 are LNHDA and SQIVND (reference sequence). V dropped 6 bases and J dropped 2 bases, with 10 bases sitting between them. CDR3 loop: CASRGDVQETQYF. For the CDR3, the DNA is TGTGCCAGTAGAGGGGACGTTCAAGAGACCCAGTACTTC.

The chain recombines TRBV12-5 with TRBJ2-1; 7 bases agree with TRBD2. There are 15 residues in the CDR3. Trimming at V came to 5 bases and at J to 8 bases, leaving 12 bases not matched to a gene. Germline V gives CDR1 LGHNT, CDR2 FRNRAP. The CDR3 DNA sequence: TGTGCTAGTGGTCCACCGGGACTATTGAGGGATGAGCAGTTCTTC. It yields the protein CASGPPGLLRDEQFF. The whole variable domain, filled in from reference TRBV12-5 and TRBJ2-1, reads DARVTQTPRHKVTEMGQEVTMRCQPILGHNTVFWYRQTMMQGLELLAYFRNRAPLDDSGMPKDRFSAEMPDATLATLKIQPSEPRDSAVYFCASGPPGLLRDEQFFGPGTRLTVL.

This clonotype has more than one count but fewer than ten. The rearrangement joins TRBV7-2 to TRBJ2-3; 7 bases line up with TRBD1. Trimming at V came to 1 base and at J to 5 bases, leaving 6 bases not matched to a gene. This CDR3 region has 15 residues. Germline assignment: CDR1 SGHTA and CDR2 FQGNSA. The CDR3 nucleotides read TGTGCCAGCAGCTTAGATCGACAGGGAGAAGATACGCAGTATTTT. The encoded protein is CASSLDRQGEDTQYF.

This clonotype was counted at least ten times. The V and J genes are TRBV5-1 and TRBJ2-5; TRBD2 matches 11 bases. V lost 4 bases and J lost 3; bases outside the gene matches: 5. Germline CDR1 SGHRS, CDR2 YFSETQ. This CDR3 spans 15 amino acids. In DNA, the CDR3 is TGCGCCAGCAGCGGTAGCGGGGGGGCGGAAGAGACCCAGTACTTC. Protein sequence: CASSGSGGAEETQYF.

This chain links TRBV4-1 with TRBJ2-7; TRBD2 aligns across 12 bases. The CDR3 has 15 residues. Germline loops: CDR1 MGHRA, CDR2 YSYEKL. The V segment lost 3 bases and the J segment 4 bases; nucleotides outside the gene matches: 4. The CDR3 protein is CASSHLTSGRYEQYF. CDR3 coding DNA: TGCGCCAGCAGCCATCTGACTAGCGGGAGATACGAGCAGTACTTC.

The V gene is TRBV19, the J gene TRBJ2-3, with unresolved D. The CDR3 consists of 16 residues. In germline, CDR1 is LNHDA, CDR2 SQIVND (reference sequence). Trimming removed 4 bases from V and 1 base from J, with 15 bases in between. CDR3 sequence reads: CASSTGPSEGTDTQYF. The DNA of the CDR3 is TGTGCCAGTAGTACCGGGCCTTCCGAAGGCACAGATACGCAGTATTTT.

Comment on this clonotype: Given a much more abundant clone one base away, this may be a read error. The rearrangement links TRBV13 to TRBJ2-3; a possible D gene is TRBD1 (5 bases). This CDR3 has 13 amino acids. The germline V gene encodes CDR1 PRHDT and CDR2 FYEKMQ (reference sequence). The CDR3 reads CASSLFQTDAQYF. In nucleotides, the CDR3 is TGTGCCAGCAGCTTATTCCAGACAGATGCGCAGTATTTT.

The chain is built from TRBV29-1 and TRBJ2-2; 7 positions match TRBD2. The CDR3 extends over 15 amino acids. CDR1 and CDR2 (germline): SQVTM, ANQGSEA. V shed 0 bases, J shed 6 bases, and the junction held 7 bases outside the gene matches. This chain's CDR3 is CSVEEAGLGSGELFF. CDR3 DNA: TGCAGCGTTGAAGAGGCAGGACTAGGGTCCGGGGAGCTGTTTTTT.

This clonotype was observed a handful of times. V gene TRBV4-3 combines with J gene TRBJ2-7; D possibly matches TRBD1 or TRBD2 (5 bases each). Trimming cost V 1 base and J 0 bases, with 10 bases left between them. The germline V gene encodes CDR1 LGHNA and CDR2 YSLEER. This CDR3 region has 15 residues. CDR3 protein: CASSQAPGSSYEQYF. The CDR3 DNA is TGCGCCAGCAGCCAAGCGCCAGGGAGCTCCTACGAGCAGTACTTC.

There are many counts of this clonotype. The CDR3 protein is CASSQDMHRQRSGANVLTF. In nucleotides, the CDR3 is TGTGCCAGCAGCCAAGATATGCACAGGCAACGCTCTGGGGCCAACGTCCTGACTTTC. The chain uses TRBV3-1 and TRBJ2-6, with D possibly TRBD1 on 5 matching bases. This CDR3 spans 19 amino acids. V was cut by 0 bases and J by 0 bases, with 15 bases left in between. Germline lookup yields CDR1 LGHDT and CDR2 YNNKEL (reference sequence).

Notes on this clonotype: The CDR3 end shows no conserved phenylalanine or tryptophan, and so a read error is likely. No DNA is shown, since the ends of the CDR3 on it are uncertain; the CDR3 is the one TCRdb lists. The chain has TRBV7-5 and TRBJ2-5; the table calls TRBD1, which could not be checked here. TRBV7-5 is a pseudogene. The CDR3 is made up of 18 amino acids, end residues included. The CDR3 here is CISVPEAHTGELQETQYS.

Details on this clonotype: It may be a read error: a sequence one base away is much more abundant. No conserved phenylalanine or tryptophan is present at the end of the CDR3, so a read error is the likely explanation. The chain combines TRBV5-3 with TRBJ2-7; 8 positions match TRBD1. TRBV5-3 is noted as an ORF with a role that remains uncertain. The CDR3 runs 13 residues. The CDR3 DNA is TGTGCCAGCAGCTGGGGACAGGCCTACGAGCAGTACCTC. It encodes CASSWGQAYEQYL.

Turning to this clonotype: The junction does not match germline at one end; this may be a read error. The rearrangement links TRBV6-2 or TRBV6-3 to TRBJ2-7; 9 nucleotides line up with TRBD1. This CDR3 comprises 15 residues. The germline V gene has CDR1 MNHEY and CDR2 SVGEGT. CDR3 nucleotides: TGTGCCAGCAGTTTTACCGGGACAGGGTTCTCCGAGCAGTGCTTC. It codes for CASSFTGTGFSEQCF.

The J gene is TRBJ1-5, the V gene TRBV30; D is perhaps TRBD1 (6 bases). CDR3 size: 15 residues. Trimming cost V 2 bases and J 3 bases, with 14 bases left between them. Germline V gene sequence: CDR1 GTSNPN, CDR2 SVGIG (reference sequence). This CDR3 reads CAWSPTDSSNQPQHF. For the CDR3, the DNA is TGTGCCTGGAGTCCAACGGACAGCTCCAATCAGCCCCAGCATTTT.

This clonotype was seen only a few times. The chain joins TRBV11-2 to TRBJ2-3; 7 bases are a match to TRBD2. The junction had 2 bases not matched to a gene; V was cut back by 6 bases and J by 5 bases. CDR1 and CDR2 (germline): SGHAT, FQNNGV. The length of the CDR3 is 12 residues. The CDR3 region is CASSWGGDTQYF. CDR3 bases: TGTGCCAGCAGTTGGGGGGGAGATACGCAGTATTTT. The full variable domain, with the rest looked up from reference TRBV11-2 and TRBJ2-3, is EAGVAQSPRYKIIEKRQSVAFWCNPISGHATLYWYQQILGQGPKLLIQFQNNGVVDDSQLPKDRFSAERLKGVDSTLKIQPAKLEDSAVYLCASSWGGDTQYFGPGTRLTVL.

This clonotype was found a few times. The chain uses TRBV20-1 and TRBJ2-3; 8 bases agree with TRBD2. The V and J ends lost 0 bases and 3 bases, in that order; junction bases with no gene match: 8. The CDR3 runs to 16 residues. The germline gives CDR1 DFQATT, CDR2 SNEGSKA (reference sequence). The CDR3 nucleotides are TGCAGTGCTAGAGATGAGGGACTAGGGAAAACAGATACGCAGTATTTT. The encoded protein is CSARDEGLGKTDTQYF.

This clonotype was detected many times. The V call is TRBV4-3, the J call TRBJ1-2; D uncertain. In germline, CDR1 is LGHNA, CDR2 YSLEER. V dropped 6 bases and J dropped 0 bases, with 14 bases sitting between them. This CDR3 spans 15 amino acids. The CDR3 nucleotides read TGCGCCAGCAGTCCCAACAGTCTTTCTAACTATGGCTACACCTTC. It encodes CASSPNSLSNYGYTF.

The chain uses TRBV11-2 and TRBJ2-7; 16 bases line up with TRBD2. The CDR3 contains 17 residues. CDR1 and CDR2 from the germline V gene are SGHAT and FQNNGV. Unmatched junction bases numbered 6, after V lost 5 bases and J lost 2 bases. DNA for the CDR3: TGTGCCAGCAGCCCGGGACTAGCGGGGGGGGTAGCCTACGAGCAGTACTTC. It translates to CASSPGLAGGVAYEQYF.

The rearrangement uses TRBV12-3 or TRBV12-4 and TRBJ2-3; D perhaps matches TRBD1 (5 bases). Trimming took 4 bases from V and 5 from J, leaving 10 bases between them. CDR3 size: 13 residues. CDR3: CASSSYQGDTQYF. The CDR3 DNA is TGTGCCAGCAGTTCTTACCAGGGAGATACGCAGTATTTT.

Worth noting for this clonotype: Sequence at one end of the junction differs from germline and may be a read error. This chain joins TRBV4-3 and TRBJ1-1, with D unresolved. CDR1 and CDR2 from the germline V gene are LGHNA and YSLEER. The CDR3 length is 13 residues. CDR3 DNA sequence: TGCGCCAGCAGCCAAGACGGTGGCAGCCTAAACTTTTTT. Amino acid sequence: CASSQDGGSLNFF.

This clonotype has only a few counts. One base away lies a much larger clone, so this may be a sequencing read error. This chain uses TRBV7-9 with TRBJ2-7, with D perhaps TRBD2 (5 bases). Germline CDR1 is SEHNR and CDR2 is FQNEAQ (reference sequence). There are 13 residues in the CDR3. Trimming took off 4 bases at V and 7 bases at J, with 14 bases between the two ends. The CDR3 DNA sequence: TGTGCCAGCAGCTCTCCGGGTACGGGGGAGCAGTACTTC. It codes for CASSSPGTGEQYF.